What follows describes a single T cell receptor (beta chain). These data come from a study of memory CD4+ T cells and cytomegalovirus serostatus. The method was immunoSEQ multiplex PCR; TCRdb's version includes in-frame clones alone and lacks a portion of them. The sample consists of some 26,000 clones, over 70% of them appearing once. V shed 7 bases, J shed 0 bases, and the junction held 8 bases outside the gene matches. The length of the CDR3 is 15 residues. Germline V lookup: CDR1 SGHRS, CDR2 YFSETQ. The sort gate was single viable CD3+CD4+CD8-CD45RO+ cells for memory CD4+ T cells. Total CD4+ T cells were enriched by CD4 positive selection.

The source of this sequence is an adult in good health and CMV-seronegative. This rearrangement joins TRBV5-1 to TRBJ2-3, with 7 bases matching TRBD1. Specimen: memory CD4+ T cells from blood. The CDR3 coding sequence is TGCGCCAGCGGATCGACAGGGATGAGCACAGATACGCAGTATTTT. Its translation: CASGSTGMSTDTQYF.